These T cell receptor beta chains were read from a single sample in a study of graft-versus-host responses after intestinal transplantation. No antigens are known for them. The assay was immunoSEQ multiplex PCR, and TCRdb's table has in-frame clones only and misses some. The data show more than 65,000 clones, approximately 89% seen once. Material: unstimulated CD8+ T cells sorted from spleen or lymph node cells, obtained before transplant. These receptors were obtained from a human donor who was the organ donor for an intestinal transplant. Each CDR3 is given with its conserved first and last residue. Fields, in order: CDR3 protein, CDR3 DNA, clone size, J gene, V gene, D gene. D genes are given only for firm matches. Size is omitted from some rows. Given values are once, few, many or a class for expanded clones.

CASSELVGTGLTDTQYF TGTGCCAGCAGTGAATTGGTAGGGACAGGCCTCACAGATACGCAGTATTTT . TRBJ2-3 TRBV25-1 TRBD1
CASSFGGNTEAFF TGTGCCAGCAGCTTCGGGGGGAACACTGAAGCTTTCTTT once TRBJ1-1 TRBV5-4 .
CASSDPYHGGVNTEAFF TGTGCCAGCAGCGACCCTTACCACGGCGGCGTGAACACTGAAGCTTTCTTT once TRBJ1-1 TRBV9 .
CASTYSGNPNTGELFF TGTGCCAGCACTTACTCAGGGAACCCTAACACCGGGGAGCTGTTTTTT . TRBJ2-2 TRBV11-2 .
CASSDSGRPVRHEQFF TGCGCCAGCAGTGACTCCGGCCGTCCGGTCCGACATGAGCAGTTCTTC . TRBJ2-1 TRBV10-2 .
CASSLWSHSNQPQHF TGTGCCAGTAGTCTGTGGTCTCATAGCAATCAGCCCCAGCATTTT . TRBJ1-5 TRBV19 .
CASSVGWRLAGDYNEQFF TGTGCCAGCAGCGTAGGATGGAGACTAGCGGGAGACTACAATGAGCAGTTCTTC once TRBJ2-1 TRBV9 TRBD2
CSLQGRDSVPGPETQYF TGCAGCCTCCAGGGTCGGGATTCGGTCCCAGGTCCAGAGACCCAGTACTTC once TRBJ2-5 TRBV29-1 .
CASSLAGGNIQYF TGTGCCAGTAGCCTAGCGGGGGGGAACATTCAGTACTTC . TRBJ2-4 TRBV19 TRBD2
CASSDSLADSTDTQYF TGCGCCAGCTCGGATTCACTAGCGGACAGCACAGATACGCAGTATTTT . TRBJ2-3 TRBV5-1 TRBD2
CASSLEVGGPHNEQFF TGTGCCAGCAGCTTAGAGGTGGGAGGGCCCCACAATGAGCAGTTCTTC . TRBJ2-1 TRBV7-9 TRBD2
CASSVGLELFF TGTGCCAGCTCGGTAGGGTTGGAACTGTTTTTT . TRBJ1-4 TRBV6-5 .
CASSLDYEQFF TGTGCCAGCAGCTTGGATTATGAGCAGTTCTTC few TRBJ2-1 TRBV5-5 .
CASSLPRDRVDEQFF TGTGCCAGTAGTTTACCCCGGGACAGGGTCGATGAGCAGTTCTTC . TRBJ2-1 TRBV19 TRBD1
CASSPGQSSYNEQFF TGTGCCAGCAGTCCCGGACAGAGCTCCTACAATGAGCAGTTCTTC . TRBJ2-1 TRBV27 .
CASTPQGSSYEQYF TGTGCCAGCACACCACAGGGTTCCTCCTACGAGCAGTACTTC . TRBJ2-7 TRBV2 .
CASSETNNEQYF TGTGCCAGCAGTGAGACCAATAACGAGCAGTACTTC once TRBJ2-7 TRBV6-1 .
CASSTNTEAFF TGTGCCAGCAGTACGAACACTGAAGCTTTCTTT . TRBJ1-1 TRBV6-5 .
CASSHRGGAHTDTQYF TGCGCCAGCAGCCATCGTGGGGGGGCCCACACAGATACGCAGTATTTT . TRBJ2-3 TRBV4-1 .
CASSGGGTEAFF TGTGCCAGCAGTGGGGGGGGCACTGAAGCTTTCTTT . TRBJ1-1 TRBV6-5 .
CASSFHGGPYEQYF TGTGCCAGTAGTTTCCACGGGGGGCCCTACGAGCAGTACTTC . TRBJ2-7 TRBV19 .
CASSSPHRGNTIYF TGTGCCAGCAGCTCACCCCACAGGGGGAACACCATATATTTT few TRBJ1-3 TRBV7-9 TRBD1
CSVQGADRPYNEQFF TGCAGCGTGCAAGGGGCAGACAGACCTTACAATGAGCAGTTCTTC . TRBJ2-1 TRBV29-1 .
CEQIPRRGYEQYF TGTGAACAGATTCCCCGGCGGGGATACGAGCAGTACTTC . TRBJ2-7 TRBV6-4 .
CASSWSLQGRSYEQYF TGTGCCAGCAGTTGGTCTCTACAGGGGCGATCCTACGAGCAGTACTTC . TRBJ2-7 TRBV6-5 TRBD1
CASREGNSYEQYF TGTGCCAGCAGAGAAGGAAACTCCTACGAGCAGTACTTC . TRBJ2-7 TRBV27 .
CASSHEGYNEQFF TGTGCCAGCAGCCACGAAGGGTACAATGAGCAGTTCTTC . TRBJ2-1 TRBV11-2 .
CASSLGVRREQFF TGTGCCAGTAGCCTAGGGGTGAGGAGGGAGCAGTTCTTC . TRBJ2-1 TRBV19 .